These T cell receptor beta chains were read from a single sample in a study of Ad26.COV2.S vaccination and SARS-CoV-2 variants. Assay: immunoSEQ multiplex PCR; the TCRdb copy retains only in-frame clones and omits some. The sample has about 400,000 clones, roughly 88% seen once. The input for sequencing was peripheral blood, taken in a trial of Ad26.COV2.S vaccine versus placebo. The receptors were gathered from a person aged 18-65 years who received the Ad26.COV2.S COVID-19 vaccine or a placebo. Both conserved end residues are part of each CDR3. The D gene is left open where the match is weak. Expanded clones get a size class; other rows say once, few or many, or leave the size out.

v_call: TRBV10-3
j_call: TRBJ1-4
d_call: TRBD1
clone_size: .
cdr3_nt: TGTGCCACTCGGACAGGGGCAACTAATGAAAAACTGTTTTTT
cdr3_aa: CATRTGATNEKLFF

v_call: TRBV30
j_call: TRBJ2-3
d_call: .
clone_size: .
cdr3_nt: TGTGCCTGGAGTGGCGTGACCGCTCTCCAGGGGGATACGCAGTATTTT
cdr3_aa: CAWSGVTALQGDTQYF

v_call: TRBV10-3
j_call: TRBJ2-4
d_call: TRBD1
clone_size: .
cdr3_nt: TGTGCCATCAGTGAGTCCGGGACAGTTCAGTACTTC
cdr3_aa: CAISESGTVQYF

v_call: TRBV7-2
j_call: TRBJ1-1
d_call: TRBD1
clone_size: .
cdr3_nt: TGTGCCAGCAGCTTATACAGGGGGGCGAACACTGAAGCTTTCTTT
cdr3_aa: CASSLYRGANTEAFF

v_call: TRBV7-9
j_call: TRBJ1-2
d_call: .
clone_size: .
cdr3_nt: TGTGCCAGCAGCTCCCTGGGGGGAAACTATGGCTACACCTTC
cdr3_aa: CASSSLGGNYGYTF

v_call: TRBV7-2
j_call: TRBJ1-4
d_call: .
clone_size: .
cdr3_nt: TGTGCCAGCAGCTTAAGCGGACTAAATGAAAAACTGTTTTTT
cdr3_aa: CASSLSGLNEKLFF

v_call: TRBV30
j_call: TRBJ1-5
d_call: .
clone_size: few
cdr3_nt: TGTGCCTGGAGTCCCCAGGGCTCTCAGCCCCAGCATTTT
cdr3_aa: CAWSPQGSQPQHF

v_call: TRBV4-3
j_call: TRBJ2-7
d_call: .
clone_size: .
cdr3_nt: TGCGCCAGCAGCCGAGACCGGGACAACCACTACGAGCAGTACTTC
cdr3_aa: CASSRDRDNHYEQYF

v_call: TRBV9
j_call: TRBJ2-7
d_call: .
clone_size: .
cdr3_nt: TGTGCCAGCAGCGTGGAGGGGAATTATCCCGATTCCTACGAGCAGTACTTC
cdr3_aa: CASSVEGNYPDSYEQYF

v_call: TRBV5-1
j_call: TRBJ2-2
d_call: .
clone_size: .
cdr3_nt: TGCGCCAGCAGCCCCCTACTTAAGAACACCGGGGAGCTGTTTTTT
cdr3_aa: CASSPLLKNTGELFF

v_call: TRBV14
j_call: TRBJ2-7
d_call: .
clone_size: .
cdr3_nt: TGTGCCAGCAGTCCGACAGCCTCCTACGAGCAGTACTTC
cdr3_aa: CASSPTASYEQYF

v_call: TRBV10-3
j_call: TRBJ2-3
d_call: TRBD2
clone_size: .
cdr3_nt: TGTGCCATCAGTGGGTTGACTAGCGGACCGAGCACAGATACGCAGTATTTT
cdr3_aa: CAISGLTSGPSTDTQYF

v_call: TRBV7-3
j_call: TRBJ2-3
d_call: TRBD2
clone_size: once
cdr3_nt: TGTGCCAGCAGCTTAAACCCCCGGGGGGGCACAGATACGCAGTATTTT
cdr3_aa: CASSLNPRGGTDTQYF

v_call: TRBV5-1
j_call: TRBJ2-2
d_call: .
clone_size: .
cdr3_nt: TGCGCCAGCAGCTTTCCTACCTCCATGTACAGGGACACCGGGGAGCTGTTTTTT
cdr3_aa: CASSFPTSMYRDTGELFF

v_call: TRBV18
j_call: TRBJ2-7
d_call: .
clone_size: once
cdr3_nt: TGTGCCAGCTCACCAGTGCGGGGCCTTTCCTACGAGCAGTACTTC
cdr3_aa: CASSPVRGLSYEQYF

v_call: TRBV12-3/TRBV12-4
j_call: TRBJ1-4
d_call: .
clone_size: few
cdr3_nt: TGTGCCAGCAGTTTTACCCGAGAAAAACTGTTTTTT
cdr3_aa: CASSFTREKLFF

v_call: TRBV5-1
j_call: TRBJ2-7
d_call: TRBD1
clone_size: .
cdr3_nt: TGCGCCAGCAGCCAAACAGGACAGGGCTCCTACGAGCAGTACTTC
cdr3_aa: CASSQTGQGSYEQYF

v_call: TRBV5-1
j_call: TRBJ1-1
d_call: TRBD1
clone_size: .
cdr3_nt: TGCGCCAGCAGCTCACACGCGACGACAGGGACGAACACTGAAGCTTTCTTT
cdr3_aa: CASSSHATTGTNTEAFF